One and the same sample provided the 26 T cell receptor beta chains below, sequenced in a study of blood T cells in healthy people across ages. Then a second PCR, running about 6 to 12 cycles, was carried out with a sample-barcoded 5' primer and a J-beta primer mix. One entry per CDR3 protein results from TCRdb running MiXCR on the 5' RACE reads. This table has over 600,000 distinct CDR3 sequences, 56% appearing once. Source material: blood. The receptors originated from a man aged 40-49 years in good health.

There are a few counts of this clonotype. This sequence joins TRBV4-1 and TRBJ2-5; TRBD1 is a possible D gene (5 bases). The germline V gene has CDR1 MGHRA and CDR2 YSYEKL. The CDR3 extends over 15 amino acids. Trimming left V 1 base short and J 11 bases short, with 20 bases between. CDR3 sequence reads: CASSQGSVRDLGQYF. CDR3 DNA sequence: TGCGCCAGCAGCCAAGGATCGGTCAGGGATTTGGGGCAGTACTTC.

This clonotype came up a few times. The chain couples TRBV29-1 to TRBJ2-3; D possibly corresponds to TRBD2 (5 bases). CDR1 SQVTM and CDR2 ANQGSEA come from the germline V gene. Trimming shortened V by 3 bases and J by 1 base, and 20 bases separated the two germline ends. There are 17 residues in the CDR3. CDR3 region: CSVEGAPRMSGTDTQYF. DNA for the CDR3: TGCAGCGTTGAGGGAGCGCCTCGAATGTCTGGCACAGATACGCAGTATTTT.

The chain couples TRBV6-5 to TRBJ2-6, with D unclear. Deletions cut 8 bases from V and 0 bases from J, with 5 bases between. The CDR3 covers 13 residues. Per the germline V gene, CDR1 is MNHEY and CDR2 is SVGAGI. This CDR3 is CASGPSGANVLTF. In DNA form, the CDR3 reads TGTGCCAGCGGACCCTCTGGGGCCAACGTCCTGACTTTC.

This clonotype was seen a few times. The CDR3: CASSPLGGSYEQYF. CDR3 in DNA: TGTGCCAGCAGCCCCCTCGGGGGCAGCTACGAGCAGTACTTC. The genes are TRBV14 and TRBJ2-7; D tentatively fits TRBD1 or TRBD2 (6 bases each). V gave up 4 bases and J gave up 3 bases, with 13 bases separating them. Germline assignment: CDR1 SGHDN and CDR2 FVKESK. CDR3 length: 14 amino acids.

The chain combines TRBV20-1 with TRBJ1-4; tentative D call: TRBD1 (6 bases). CDR1 and CDR2 from the germline V gene are DFQATT and SNEGSKA (reference sequence). Trimming left V 0 bases short and J 3 bases short, with 11 bases between. CDR3 length: 15 residues. This chain's CDR3 is CSARDPRQANEKLFF. As DNA, the CDR3 is TGCAGTGCTAGAGATCCCCGACAGGCTAATGAAAAACTGTTTTTT.

In this sample, this clonotype turned up once. The V call is TRBV18, the J call TRBJ1-2, with 10 bases fitting TRBD1. Germline lookup yields CDR1 KGHSH and CDR2 LQKENI. The CDR3 length is 14 residues. V was clipped by 5 bases and J by 6 bases; unmatched bases: 6. The CDR3 nucleotides read TGTGCCAGCTCATCGGGACAGGGGCTGGATGGCTACACCTTC. It translates to CASSSGQGLDGYTF. The variable domain in full, with the rest retrieved from reference TRBV18 and TRBJ1-2, is NAGVMQNPRHLVRRRGQEARLRCSPMKGHSHVYWYRQLPEEGLKFMVYLQKENIIDESGMPKERFSAEFPKEGPSILRIQQVVRGDSAAYFCASSSGQGLDGYTFGSGTRLTVV.

The V gene is TRBV6-2 or TRBV6-3, the J gene TRBJ2-7; the D gene is possibly TRBD1 (6 bases). V lost 8 bases, J lost 6 bases, and 17 bases lay in between. Germline V gene sequence: CDR1 MNHEY, CDR2 SVGEGT. The CDR3 spans 13 residues. CDR3 bases: TGTGCCAGCGGCGCCTGGACAGTCGGCGAGCAGTACTTC. Its protein is CASGAWTVGEQYF.

The V call is TRBV20-1, the J call TRBJ1-2; 7 bases are shared with TRBD1. The germline gives CDR1 DFQATT, CDR2 SNEGSKA (reference sequence). This CDR3 has 15 residues. With 0 bases clipped from V and 6 bases from J, the junction kept 10 bases outside the gene matches. CDR3 residues: CSARDTTEGAHGYTF. Written as DNA, the CDR3 is TGCAGTGCTAGAGATACTACCGAGGGGGCCCATGGCTACACCTTC.

The V gene is TRBV24-1, the J gene TRBJ2-7, with 8 bases aligning to TRBD2. The CDR3 covers 16 residues. Trimming at V came to 4 bases and at J to 0 bases, leaving 7 bases not matched to a gene. Germline CDR1 KGHDR, CDR2 SFDVKD. The CDR3 coding sequence is TGTGCCACCAGTGACTCAACTAGCGGAGCCTCCTACGAGCAGTACTTC. Translating gives CATSDSTSGASYEQYF.

This clonotype was detected a few times. The V gene is TRBV7-2, the J gene TRBJ1-5; D remains ambiguous. Trimming removed 6 bases from V and 7 bases from J, with 10 bases in between. Germline-derived CDR1 and CDR2 are SGHTA and FQGNSA. The CDR3 consists of 12 residues. The CDR3 DNA reads TGTGCCAGCAGTACCGGGGAGCAGCCCCAGCATTTT. Encoded protein: CASSTGEQPQHF.

The gene calls are TRBV10-2 and TRBJ2-1; 7 nucleotides align to TRBD1. The germline V gene encodes CDR1 WSHSY and CDR2 SAAADI. V lost 7 bases to trimming and J lost 10 bases; unmatched junction nucleotides: 7. This CDR3 comprises 12 residues. The CDR3 here is CASIDRGGEQFF. For the CDR3, the DNA is TGCGCCAGCATTGACAGAGGGGGCGAGCAGTTCTTC.

The chain uses TRBV29-1 and TRBJ2-4; 7 positions agree with TRBD1. The J call is doubtful: the DNA matches TRBJ2-7 better. This CDR3 spans 13 amino acids. The germline V gene has CDR1 SQVTM and CDR2 ANQGSEA. The CDR3 protein is CSVATRQGGEQYF. The DNA for the CDR3 is TGCAGCGTTGCGACCCGACAGGGTGGCGAGCAGTACTTC.

This clonotype showed up just a few times. The rearrangement joins TRBV7-2 to TRBJ2-3; 9 positions agree with TRBD1. Per the germline V gene, CDR1 is SGHTA and CDR2 is FQGNSA. The V segment lost 5 bases and the J segment 4 bases; nucleotides outside the gene matches: 4. The CDR3 totals 14 residues. CDR3 residues: CASSTRDRADTQYF. The DNA for the CDR3 is TGTGCCAGCAGCACTCGGGACAGGGCAGATACGCAGTATTTT.

This clonotype came up a few times. The chain carries TRBV6-6 and TRBJ2-3; D gene uncertain. The CDR3 is 13 amino acids. Trimming shortened V by 7 bases and J by 1 base, and 9 bases separated the two germline ends. Germline CDR1 is MNHNY and CDR2 is SVGAGI (reference sequence). The CDR3 DNA follows: TGTGCCAGCACCGGAAGGGGCACAGATACGCAGTATTTT. It codes for CASTGRGTDTQYF.

The DNA for the CDR3 is TGCAGTGCTAACCGTGGGGATAGCGGGGGGGCCCGAAATGAGCAGTTCTTC. Translated: CSANRGDSGGARNEQFF. The chain uses TRBV20-1 and TRBJ2-1, with 11 positions matching TRBD2. The germline CDR1 and CDR2 sequences are DFQATT and SNEGSKA (reference sequence). The V segment lost 4 bases and the J segment 7 bases; nucleotides outside the gene matches: 15. The CDR3 covers 17 residues.

This rearrangement joins TRBV5-1 to TRBJ1-1; 8 bases align to TRBD1. CDR1 and CDR2 from the germline V gene are SGHRS and YFSETQ. Trimming at V came to 4 bases and at J to 0 bases, leaving 14 bases not matched to a gene. The CDR3 is 18 amino acids. CDR3 bases: TGCGCCAGCAGCCTGACAGGGGCGAGAGAGGACTTGAACACTGAAGCTTTCTTT. This sequence encodes CASSLTGAREDLNTEAFF.

The CDR3 here is CASSLGQGAGTEAFF. The DNA of the CDR3 is TGCGCCAGCAGCTTGGGGCAGGGGGCTGGGACTGAAGCTTTCTTT. The chain carries TRBV5-1 and TRBJ1-1, with 8 bases lining up with TRBD1. Germline-derived CDR1 and CDR2 are SGHRS and YFSETQ. The ends lost 0 bases at V and 5 bases at J; junction bases unmatched: 6. The CDR3 covers 15 residues.

The V call is TRBV5-1, the J call TRBJ1-1; 8 positions match TRBD1. CDR1 and CDR2 (germline): SGHRS, YFSETQ. V was clipped by 2 bases and J by 1 base; unmatched bases: 7. The CDR3 has 16 residues. In nucleotides, the CDR3 is TGCGCCAGCAGCTTCGGGCAGGGGGCAAGGAACACTGAAGCTTTCTTT. It is translated as CASSFGQGARNTEAFF.

This clonotype was detected a few times. The chain is built from TRBV15 and TRBJ1-5; no firm D call. The CDR3 is 21 amino acids. Germline CDR1 reads LNHNV; CDR2 reads YYDKDF (reference sequence). V lost 2 bases and J 5 bases, leaving 31 bases between the germline ends. The CDR3 sequence: CATSRTITEVLSISPDQPQHF. As DNA, the CDR3 is TGTGCCACCAGCAGAACCATAACGGAGGTACTCTCTATAAGCCCCGATCAGCCCCAGCATTTT.

This clonotype was detected a few times. The rearrangement uses TRBV10-3 and TRBJ2-1; 8 bases are a match to TRBD2. After removal of 6 bases from V and 9 bases from J, the junction contained 19 bases not matched to a gene. This CDR3 comprises 17 residues. Germline values: CDR1 ENHRY, CDR2 SYGVKD. The CDR3 spells CAISILGTSRDFGEQFF. The CDR3 DNA reads TGTGCCATCAGCATTCTCGGGACTAGTAGGGATTTCGGTGAGCAGTTCTTC.

This clonotype came up a few times. The chain combines TRBV5-1 with TRBJ2-5; unclear D gene. The CDR3 loop spans 13 amino acids. V gave up 6 bases and J gave up 5 bases, with 14 bases separating them. Germline-derived CDR1 and CDR2 are SGHRS and YFSETQ. CDR3 sequence reads: CASKSGYQETQYF. Here the CDR3 DNA reads TGCGCCAGCAAGTCTGGGTATCAGGAGACCCAGTACTTC.

This chain uses TRBV7-8 with TRBJ2-5; 11 nucleotides match TRBD2. Germline assignment: CDR1 SGHVS and CDR2 FQNEAQ. Trimming removed 10 bases from V and 5 bases from J; junction bases left unmatched: 6. The CDR3 has 13 amino acids. For the CDR3, the DNA is TGTGCCATCTCTAGCGGGAGGCAGGAGACCCAGTACTTC. The encoded protein is CAISSGRQETQYF.

This chain uses TRBV6-2 or TRBV6-3 with TRBJ1-1; 7 bases are shared with TRBD1. The CDR3 has 15 residues. Germline V lookup: CDR1 MNHEY, CDR2 SVGEGT. V dropped 5 bases and J dropped 4; count of bases not matched to a gene: 10. The CDR3 loop reads CASSLKEAGGTEAFF. The CDR3 coding sequence is TGTGCCAGCAGTCTAAAAGAAGCAGGGGGCACTGAAGCTTTCTTT.

This clonotype has only a few counts. The rearrangement joins TRBV7-2 to TRBJ2-7, with D perhaps matching TRBD2 (6 bases). CDR3 length: 16 residues. The germline gives CDR1 SGHTA, CDR2 FQGNSA. The V and J ends lost 7 bases and 3 bases respectively, with 22 bases between them. CDR3 loop: CASTPNPGSKGYEQYF. The CDR3, as DNA: TGTGCCAGCACCCCAAACCCCGGGAGTAAGGGCTACGAGCAGTACTTC. Drawing the rest from reference TRBV7-2 and TRBJ2-7, the complete variable domain is GAGVSQSPSNKVTEKGKDVELRCDPISGHTALYWYRQSLGQGLEFLIYFQGNSAPDKSGLPSDRFSAERTGGSVSTLTIQRTQQEDSAVYLCASTPNPGSKGYEQYFGPGTRLTVT.

This clonotype has at least ten counts. This chain uses TRBV7-7 with TRBJ2-3, with no clear D. CDR1 is SSHAT and CDR2 is FNYEAQ in the germline V gene (reference sequence). This CDR3 has 12 residues. Trimming shortened V by 4 bases and J by 8 bases, and 10 bases separated the two germline ends. The CDR3 DNA sequence: TGTGCCAGCAGCTCGGAATCCGGTACGCAGTATTTT. This translates into CASSSESGTQYF.

This clonotype was observed a few times. V usage is TRBV11-1 and J usage is TRBJ2-5, with a weak D call TRBD1 (5 bases). V lost 2 bases and J lost 2, with 12 bases in between. Germline V gene lookup returns CDR1 SGHAT and CDR2 FQDESV (reference sequence). The CDR3 has 15 residues. As DNA, the CDR3 is TGTGCCAGCAGCTTAATTCCGACAGCACAAGAGACCCAGTACTTC. Protein product: CASSLIPTAQETQYF.